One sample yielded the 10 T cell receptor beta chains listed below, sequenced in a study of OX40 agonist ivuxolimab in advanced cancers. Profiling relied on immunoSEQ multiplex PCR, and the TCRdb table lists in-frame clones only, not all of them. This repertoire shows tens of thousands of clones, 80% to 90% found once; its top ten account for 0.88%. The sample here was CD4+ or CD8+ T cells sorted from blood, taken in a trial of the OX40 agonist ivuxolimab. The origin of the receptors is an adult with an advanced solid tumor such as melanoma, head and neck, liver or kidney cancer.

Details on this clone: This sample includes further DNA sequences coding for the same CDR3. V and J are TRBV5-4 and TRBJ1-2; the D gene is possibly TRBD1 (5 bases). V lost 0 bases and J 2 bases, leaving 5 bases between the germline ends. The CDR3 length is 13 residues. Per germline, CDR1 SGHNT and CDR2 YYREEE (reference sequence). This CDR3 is CASSLAGNYGYTF. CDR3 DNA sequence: TGTGCCAGCAGCTTGGCAGGGAACTATGGCTACACCTTC.

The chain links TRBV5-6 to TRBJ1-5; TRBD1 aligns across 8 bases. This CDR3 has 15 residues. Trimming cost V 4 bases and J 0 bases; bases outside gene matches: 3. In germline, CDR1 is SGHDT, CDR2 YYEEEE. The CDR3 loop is CASSTGTGSNQPQHF. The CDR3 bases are TGTGCCAGCAGCACCGGGACAGGTAGCAATCAGCCCCAGCATTTT. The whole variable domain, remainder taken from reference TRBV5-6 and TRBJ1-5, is DAGVTQSPTHLIKTRGQQVTLRCSPKSGHDTVSWYQQALGQGPQFIFQYYEEEERQRGNFPDRFSGHQFPNYSSELNVNALLLGDSALYLCASSTGTGSNQPQHFGDGTRLSIL.

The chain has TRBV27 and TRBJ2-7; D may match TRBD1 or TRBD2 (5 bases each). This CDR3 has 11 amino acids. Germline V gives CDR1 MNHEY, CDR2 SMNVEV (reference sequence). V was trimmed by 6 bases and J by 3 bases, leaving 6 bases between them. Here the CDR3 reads CASRRGYEQYF. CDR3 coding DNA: TGTGCCAGCAGGAGGGGCTACGAGCAGTACTTC.

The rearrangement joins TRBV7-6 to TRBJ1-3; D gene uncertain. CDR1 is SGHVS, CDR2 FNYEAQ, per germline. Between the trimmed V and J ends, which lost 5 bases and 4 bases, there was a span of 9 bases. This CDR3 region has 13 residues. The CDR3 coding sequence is TGTGCCAGCAGCATCGATCTGGGAAACACCATATATTTT. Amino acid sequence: CASSIDLGNTIYF.

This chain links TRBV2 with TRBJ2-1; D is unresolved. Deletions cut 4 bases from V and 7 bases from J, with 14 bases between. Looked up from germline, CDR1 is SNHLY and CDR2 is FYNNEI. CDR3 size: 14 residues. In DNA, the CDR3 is TGTGCCAGCAGTGCCAGGACGGGTTCAAATGAGCAGTTCTTC. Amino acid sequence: CASSARTGSNEQFF.

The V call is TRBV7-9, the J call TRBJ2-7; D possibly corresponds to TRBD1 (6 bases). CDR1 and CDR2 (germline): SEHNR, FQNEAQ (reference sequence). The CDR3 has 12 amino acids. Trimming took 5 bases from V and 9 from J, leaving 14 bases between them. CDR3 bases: TGTGCCAGCAGCATAGACAGGACCCGGCAGTACTTC. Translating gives CASSIDRTRQYF.

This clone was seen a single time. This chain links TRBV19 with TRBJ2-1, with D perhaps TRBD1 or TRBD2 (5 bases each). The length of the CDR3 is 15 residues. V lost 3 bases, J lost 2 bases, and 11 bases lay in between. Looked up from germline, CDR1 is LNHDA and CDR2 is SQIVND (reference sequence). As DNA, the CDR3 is TGTGCCAGTAGTATCACAGGAGGAACCTACAATGAGCAGTTCTTC. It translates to CASSITGGTYNEQFF.

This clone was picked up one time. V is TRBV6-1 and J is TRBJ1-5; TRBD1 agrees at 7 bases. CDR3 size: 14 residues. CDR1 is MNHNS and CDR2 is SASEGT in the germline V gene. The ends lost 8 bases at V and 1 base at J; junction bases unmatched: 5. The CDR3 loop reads CASLRTGSNQPQHF. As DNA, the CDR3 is TGTGCCAGCCTAAGGACAGGAAGCAATCAGCCCCAGCATTTT.

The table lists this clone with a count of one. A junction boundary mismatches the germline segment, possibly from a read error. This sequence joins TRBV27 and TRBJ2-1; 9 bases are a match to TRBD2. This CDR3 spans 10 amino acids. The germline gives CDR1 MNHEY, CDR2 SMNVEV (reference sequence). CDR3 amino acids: CASSSEREVF. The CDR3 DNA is TGTGCCAGCAGTTCGGAGCGGGAGGTCTTC.

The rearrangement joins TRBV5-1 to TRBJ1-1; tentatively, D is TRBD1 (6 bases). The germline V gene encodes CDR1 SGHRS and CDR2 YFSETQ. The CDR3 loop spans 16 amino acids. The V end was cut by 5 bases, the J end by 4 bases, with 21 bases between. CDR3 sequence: CASSQGVGAESTEAFF. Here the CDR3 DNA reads TGCGCCAGCAGTCAGGGTGTGGGGGCGGAAAGCACTGAAGCTTTCTTT.